This T cell receptor beta chain was documented in a study of spatial heterogeneity in lung cancer. TCRdb fed the 5' RACE reads into MiXCR, producing one record per CDR3 protein. The sample contains just under 45,000 distinct CDR3 sequences, about 23% of which appear only once. V shed 6 bases and J shed 0 bases, with 16 bases lying between them. Germline values: CDR1 SGHRS, CDR2 YFSETQ. The length of the CDR3 is 16 residues. Time point described: blood at routine non-recurrence follow-up after resection. The TCR was taken from a female donor with early-stage non-small cell lung cancer. The V gene is TRBV5-1, the J gene TRBJ2-1, with TRBD2 as a possible D gene (6 bases). Sequenced here: PBMCs, sampled at follow-up. CDR3 coding DNA: TGCGCCAGCACCCCCGCAGCGGGTCGCTCCTACAATGAGCAGTTCTTC. Amino acids: CASTPAAGRSYNEQFF. The entire variable domain, with the rest obtained from reference TRBV5-1 and TRBJ2-1, is as follows: KAGVTQTPRYLIKTRGQQVTLSCSPISGHRSVSWYQQTPGQGLQFLFEYFSETQRNKGNFPGRFSGRQFSNSRSEMNVSTLELGDSALYLCASTPAAGRSYNEQFFGPGTRLTVL.